A single sample is the source of the 20 T cell receptor beta chains below, sequenced in a study of control samples from healthy donors and cancer patients. This table comes from immunoSEQ multiplex PCR, and its TCRdb copy is limited to in-frame clones, with some not included. This sample has 40,000 to 60,000 clones, with 65% to 90% found just once. The sequenced sample consisted of PBMCs. The receptors originated from a woman in her fifties or sixties with lung cancer.

The J gene is TRBJ2-1, the V gene TRBV7-2; possibly TRBD2 for D (6 bases). CDR3 length equals 17 residues. Germline V gene lookup returns CDR1 SGHTA and CDR2 FQGNSA. Trimming removed 1 base at V and 1 base at J, with 14 bases between. In DNA form, the CDR3 reads TGTGCCAGCAGCTTAGTAGCCAGCGGGCTTTCCTACAATGAGCAGTTCTTC. Encoded protein: CASSLVASGLSYNEQFF.

This clone appeared once. The V gene is TRBV6-2 or TRBV6-3, the J gene TRBJ1-1, with no clear D. The germline gives CDR1 MNHEY, CDR2 SVGEGT. V lost 6 bases and J lost 1, with 12 bases in between. The length of the CDR3 is 14 residues. The DNA of the CDR3 is TGTGCCAGCAGCCGAGGGCTAACGAACACTGAAGCTTTCTTT. Its protein product is CASSRGLTNTEAFF.

V is TRBV3-1 (or the pseudogene TRBV3-2) and J is TRBJ1-4, with 9 bases that match TRBD1. CDR1 LGHDT and CDR2 YNNKEL come from the germline V gene (reference sequence). The CDR3 spans 17 residues. The trim removed 0 bases at V and 0 bases at J, leaving 2 bases unmatched. The CDR3 spells CASSQDGQGTTNEKLFF. CDR3 sequence (DNA): TGTGCCAGCAGCCAAGATGGACAGGGGACAACTAATGAAAAACTGTTTTTT.

V is TRBV19 and J is TRBJ1-1, with D perhaps TRBD1 (5 bases). Trimming removed 3 bases from V and 1 base from J, with 6 bases in between. The CDR3 extends over 13 amino acids. Germline CDR1 reads LNHDA; CDR2 reads SQIVND (reference sequence). The CDR3 region is CASSMGENTEAFF. CDR3 nucleotide sequence: TGTGCCAGTAGTATGGGGGAGAACACTGAAGCTTTCTTT.

The chain carries TRBV7-2 and TRBJ1-1, with D unclear. Germline assignment: CDR1 SGHTA and CDR2 FQGNSA. This CDR3 has 12 residues. V was pared by 1 base and J by 8 bases, with 8 bases between. The DNA of the CDR3 is TGTGCCAGCAGCTTAGGTCTAGGGGAAGCTTTCTTT. This translates into CASSLGLGEAFF.

This clone was detected once. J is TRBJ2-7 and V is TRBV5-1; D is possibly TRBD1 (6 bases). Looked up from germline, CDR1 is SGHRS and CDR2 is YFSETQ. The CDR3 is made up of 19 amino acids. V lost 1 base and J lost 3, with 26 bases in between. The CDR3 DNA reads TGCGCCAGCAGCTTGAATTTTAGAGCTGCCGGGACAAGCTACTACGAGCAGTACTTC. Amino acid sequence: CASSLNFRAAGTSYYEQYF.

The V and J genes are TRBV9 and TRBJ2-5, with 8 nucleotides matching TRBD1. Germline CDR1 is SGDLS and CDR2 is YYNGEE. J lost 5 bases, V lost 1 base, and 4 bases had no gene match. The CDR3 covers 14 residues. The CDR3 DNA sequence: TGTGCCAGCAGCGTACAGGGGGCTGGGGAGACCCAGTACTTC. Protein sequence: CASSVQGAGETQYF.

The table lists this clone with a few counts. CDR3 sequence (DNA): TGTGCCAGCAGCCGGGGGGCGGGCGACACTGAAGCTTTCTTT. It is translated as CASSRGAGDTEAFF. V and J are TRBV3-1 (or the pseudogene TRBV3-2) and TRBJ1-1, with a tentative D call TRBD1 (6 bases). V was pared by 4 bases and J by 3 bases, with 12 bases between. The CDR3 is 14 residues long. CDR1 and CDR2 from the germline V gene are LGHDT and YNNKEL (reference sequence).

The V and J genes are TRBV2 and TRBJ2-1; 7 bases map to TRBD1. Germline trimming cut 6 bases from V and 3 bases from J; bases unmatched to any gene: 5. Looked up from germline, CDR1 is SNHLY and CDR2 is FYNNEI. The CDR3 is made up of 14 amino acids. The CDR3 protein is CASRGQRIYNEQFF. The CDR3 region has the DNA TGTGCCAGCAGGGGACAGCGAATCTACAATGAGCAGTTCTTC.

This chain connects TRBV7-3 to TRBJ1-1, with D perhaps TRBD1 (5 bases). Germline V gene sequence: CDR1 SGHTA, CDR2 FQGTGA. CDR3 length: 13 amino acids. V was pared by 1 base and J by 6 bases, with 9 bases between. CDR3 nucleotide sequence: TGTGCCAGCAGCTTAAAGGGGAAAGCTGAAGCTTTCTTT. It is translated as CASSLKGKAEAFF.

The chain has TRBV6-5 and TRBJ1-1; TRBD1 agrees at 7 bases. The CDR3 sequence is 13 residues long. J lost 13 bases, V lost 7 bases, and 15 bases had no gene match. Germline V CDR1 and CDR2: MNHEY, SVGAGI. DNA for the CDR3: TGTGCCAGCAATACCGGGACAGTTGTTCGGGTTTTCTTT. Amino acids: CASNTGTVVRVFF.

The chain carries TRBV9 and TRBJ1-2, with no clear D. V was cut by 7 bases and J by 1 base, with 5 bases left in between. Germline V gives CDR1 SGDLS, CDR2 YYNGEE. The CDR3 length is 11 residues. The CDR3 is CASEGNYGYTF. In DNA form, the CDR3 reads TGTGCCAGCGAGGGTAACTATGGCTACACCTTC. The full variable domain, with the rest looked up from reference TRBV9 and TRBJ1-2, is DSGVTQTPKHLITATGQRVTLRCSPRSGDLSVYWYQQSLDQGLQFLIQYYNGEERAKGNILERFSAQQFPDLHSELNLSSLELGDSALYFCASEGNYGYTFGSGTRLTVV.

This clone was counted only a few times. The rearrangement joins TRBV4-2 to TRBJ2-2, with D uncertain. Trimming cost V 0 bases and J 4 bases, with 12 bases left between them. CDR1 is LGHNA and CDR2 is YNFKEQ in the germline V gene. This CDR3 region has 16 residues. CDR3 coding DNA: TGTGCCAGCAGCCAAGATAACATAGGCGCCACCGGGGAGCTGTTTTTT. It encodes CASSQDNIGATGELFF.

The rearrangement links TRBV5-5 to TRBJ1-2; weak D call: TRBD1 (6 bases). The CDR3 is 16 residues long. CDR1 SGHKS and CDR2 YYEKEE come from the germline V gene (reference sequence). Trimming cost V 4 bases and J 1 base, with 17 bases left between them. The CDR3 here is CASSQTRTAINYGYTF. The CDR3, as DNA: TGTGCCAGCAGCCAAACAAGGACAGCCATTAACTATGGCTACACCTTC.

This sequence joins TRBV3-1 (or the pseudogene TRBV3-2) and TRBJ1-1; 8 bases are a match to TRBD1. V gave up 4 bases and J gave up 8 bases; unmatched junction bases: 6. The CDR3 consists of 13 residues. The V gene's germline CDR1 is LGHDT and CDR2 YNNKEL (reference sequence). The CDR3 reads CASSPQDREEAFF. Here the CDR3 DNA reads TGTGCCAGCAGCCCCCAGGACAGGGAGGAAGCTTTCTTT.

The sample holds one count of this clone. The chain combines TRBV27 with TRBJ1-1, with 7 bases matching TRBD1. The CDR3 covers 14 residues. After removal of 5 bases from V and 4 bases from J, the junction contained 7 bases not matched to a gene. Germline CDR1 reads MNHEY; CDR2 reads SMNVEV (reference sequence). CDR3 coding DNA: TGTGCCAGCAGTCCCTCGGCAGGGGGCACTGAAGCTTTCTTT. Residues: CASSPSAGGTEAFF.

The chain has TRBV4-1 and TRBJ2-7; perhaps TRBD1 as D (6 bases). V was cut by 6 bases and J by 3 bases, with 15 bases left in between. Germline CDR1 and CDR2: MGHRA and YSYEKL. CDR3 length equals 14 residues. The CDR3 protein is CASSGQGPHYEQYF. Written as DNA, the CDR3 is TGCGCCAGCAGTGGGCAGGGGCCTCACTACGAGCAGTACTTC.

The chain combines TRBV9 with TRBJ2-1; D may be TRBD1 (6 bases). Germline loops: CDR1 SGDLS, CDR2 YYNGEE. Trimming took off 3 bases at V and 8 bases at J, with 18 bases between the two ends. This CDR3 comprises 15 residues. The CDR3 DNA follows: TGTGCCAGCAGCGAGACAGGCCAAAAGGACGATGAGCAGTTCTTC. Protein: CASSETGQKDDEQFF.

The rearrangement uses TRBV28 and TRBJ2-7; D call uncertain. The CDR3 is 13 residues long. Trimming took off 5 bases at V and 4 bases at J, with 12 bases between the two ends. The germline gives CDR1 MDHEN, CDR2 SYDVKM. The CDR3 protein is CASSPYIGYEQYF. In nucleotides, the CDR3 is TGTGCCAGCAGTCCGTATATCGGTTACGAGCAGTACTTC.

V gene TRBV19 combines with J gene TRBJ2-6; tentatively, D is TRBD1 (6 bases). The CDR3 sequence is 15 residues long. Trimming cost V 4 bases and J 0 bases, with 7 bases left between them. Germline CDR1 and CDR2: LNHDA and SQIVND (reference sequence). The CDR3 bases are TGTGCCAGTAGTACGGACAGCTCTGGGGCCAACGTCCTGACTTTC. Translated, it gives CASSTDSSGANVLTF.